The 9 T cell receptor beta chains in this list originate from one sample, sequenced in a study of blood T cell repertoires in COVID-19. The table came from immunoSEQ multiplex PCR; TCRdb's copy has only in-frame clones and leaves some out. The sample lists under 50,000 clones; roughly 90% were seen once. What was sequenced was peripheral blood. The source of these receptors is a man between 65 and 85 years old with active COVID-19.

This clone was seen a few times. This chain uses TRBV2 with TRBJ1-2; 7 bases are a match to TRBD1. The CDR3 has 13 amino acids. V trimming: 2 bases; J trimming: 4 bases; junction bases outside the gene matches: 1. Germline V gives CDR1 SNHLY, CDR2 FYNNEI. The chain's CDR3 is CASSEQGVYGYTF. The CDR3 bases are TGTGCCAGCAGTGAACAGGGGGTCTATGGCTACACCTTC.

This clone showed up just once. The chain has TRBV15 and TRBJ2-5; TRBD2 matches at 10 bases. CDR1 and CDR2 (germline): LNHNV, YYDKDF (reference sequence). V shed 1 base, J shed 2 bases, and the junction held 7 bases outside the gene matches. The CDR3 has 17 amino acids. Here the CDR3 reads CATSRGGLAGEQETQYF. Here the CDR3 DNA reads TGTGCCACCAGCAGAGGGGGTCTAGCGGGGGAACAAGAGACCCAGTACTTC.

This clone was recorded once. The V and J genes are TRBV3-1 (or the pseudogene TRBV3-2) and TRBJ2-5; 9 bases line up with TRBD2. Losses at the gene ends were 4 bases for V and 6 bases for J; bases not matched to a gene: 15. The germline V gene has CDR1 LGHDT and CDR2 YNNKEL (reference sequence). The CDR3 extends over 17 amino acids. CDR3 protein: CASSPTQRGAPEKTQYF. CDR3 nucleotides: TGTGCCAGCAGCCCTACCCAGCGGGGGGCTCCCGAAAAGACCCAGTACTTC.

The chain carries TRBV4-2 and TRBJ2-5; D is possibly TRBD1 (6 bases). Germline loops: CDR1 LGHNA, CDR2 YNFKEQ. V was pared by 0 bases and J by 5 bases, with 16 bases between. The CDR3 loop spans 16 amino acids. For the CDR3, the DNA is TGTGCCAGCAGCCAAGAAATGGCAGGGGTAGGGGAGACCCAGTACTTC. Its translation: CASSQEMAGVGETQYF.

Here the CDR3 reads CASSLSFAHGTSGSLRNEQFF. In nucleotides, the CDR3 is TGTGCCAGCAGCCTTTCCTTCGCGCATGGGACTAGCGGGAGTTTGCGAAATGAGCAGTTCTTC. J is TRBJ2-1 and V is TRBV6-6; 14 nucleotides line up with TRBD2. The V and J ends lost 6 bases and 7 bases, in that order; junction bases with no gene match: 23. Germline values: CDR1 MNHNY, CDR2 SVGAGI (reference sequence). The CDR3 has 21 amino acids.

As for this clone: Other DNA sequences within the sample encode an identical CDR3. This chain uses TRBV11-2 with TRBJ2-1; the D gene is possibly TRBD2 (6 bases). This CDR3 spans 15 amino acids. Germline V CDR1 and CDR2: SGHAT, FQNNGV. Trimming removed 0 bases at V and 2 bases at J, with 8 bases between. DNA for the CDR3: TGTGCCAGCAGCTTAGACGGGGGACCCTACAATGAGCAGTTCTTC. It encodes CASSLDGGPYNEQFF.

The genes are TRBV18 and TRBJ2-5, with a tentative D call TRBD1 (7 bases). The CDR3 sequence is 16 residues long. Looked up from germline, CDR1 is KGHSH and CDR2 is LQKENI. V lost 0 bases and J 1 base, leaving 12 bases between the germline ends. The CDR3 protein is CASSPPQGGSQETQYF. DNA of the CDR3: TGTGCCAGCTCACCACCCCAGGGGGGTTCCCAAGAGACCCAGTACTTC.

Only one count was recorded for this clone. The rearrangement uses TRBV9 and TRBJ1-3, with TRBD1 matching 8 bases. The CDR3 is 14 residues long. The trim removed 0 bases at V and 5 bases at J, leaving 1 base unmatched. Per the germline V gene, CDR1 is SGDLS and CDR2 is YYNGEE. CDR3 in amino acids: CASSVGQGRNTIYF. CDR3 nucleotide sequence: TGTGCCAGCAGCGTAGGACAGGGGAGAAACACCATATATTTT.

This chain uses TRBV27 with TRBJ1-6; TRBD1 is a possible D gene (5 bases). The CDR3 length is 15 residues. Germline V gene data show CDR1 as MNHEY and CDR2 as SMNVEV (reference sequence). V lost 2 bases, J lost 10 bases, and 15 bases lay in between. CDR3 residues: CASSLGAGFGSPLHF. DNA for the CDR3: TGTGCCAGCAGTTTAGGAGCAGGGTTTGGATCACCCCTCCACTTT.